Given below is one T cell receptor beta chain in context. Its antigen remains unidentified. Clones were sequenced by immunoSEQ multiplex PCR, and TCRdb holds only the in-frame ones, with some missing. The sample lists roughly 2,800 clones, 60% to 85% occurring once. Trimming took 5 bases from V and 2 from J, leaving 12 bases between them. There are 14 residues in the CDR3. Germline V gives CDR1 MGHRA, CDR2 YSYEKL. Blood collection times were about day -28 and days 30, 100, 180 posttransplant. The data were taken from a study of T cell clonotyping in hematopoietic cell transplantation. Study-level points and caveats: At the given depth, recipient repertoires were over 95% de novo clonotypes. Without cell sorting, CD4 versus CD8 contributions remain unresolved.

Specimen: peripheral blood mononuclear cells, collected 180 days after allogeneic stem cell transplant. V is TRBV4-1 and J is TRBJ1-2; D gene unclear. This clonotype originated in a male patient aged 60-69 years who had an allogeneic stem cell transplant, so T cells may come from the graft donor. Some clones in this sample may be carry-over from other donors' samples. The CDR3 loop is CASSFSDKNYGYTF. CDR3 sequence (DNA): TGCGCCAGCAGCTTTTCCGATAAAAACTATGGCTACACCTTC.